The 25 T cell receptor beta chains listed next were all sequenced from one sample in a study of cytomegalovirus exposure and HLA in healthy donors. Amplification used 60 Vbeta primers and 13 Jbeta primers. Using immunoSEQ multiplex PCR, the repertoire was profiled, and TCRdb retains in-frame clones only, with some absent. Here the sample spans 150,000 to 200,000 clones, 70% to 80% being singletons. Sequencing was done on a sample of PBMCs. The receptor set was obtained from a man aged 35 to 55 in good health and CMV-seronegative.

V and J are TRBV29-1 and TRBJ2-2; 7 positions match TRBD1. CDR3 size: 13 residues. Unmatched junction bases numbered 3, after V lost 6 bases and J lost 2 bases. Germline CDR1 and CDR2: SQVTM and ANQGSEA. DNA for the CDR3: TGCAGCGTCCGGGACAGTAACACCGGGGAGCTGTTTTTT. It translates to CSVRDSNTGELFF.

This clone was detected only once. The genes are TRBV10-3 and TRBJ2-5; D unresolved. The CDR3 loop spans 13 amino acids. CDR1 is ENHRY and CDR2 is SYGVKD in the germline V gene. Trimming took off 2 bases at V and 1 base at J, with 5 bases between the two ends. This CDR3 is CAISEVSQETQYF. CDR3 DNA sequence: TGTGCCATCAGTGAGGTCAGCCAAGAGACCCAGTACTTC.

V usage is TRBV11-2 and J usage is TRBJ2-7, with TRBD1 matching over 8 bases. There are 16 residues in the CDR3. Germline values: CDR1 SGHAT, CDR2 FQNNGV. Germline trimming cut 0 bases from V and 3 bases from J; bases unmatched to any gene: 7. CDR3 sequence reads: CASSLDLRQGFYEQYF. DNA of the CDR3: TGTGCCAGCAGCTTAGATCTGAGACAGGGGTTCTACGAGCAGTACTTC.

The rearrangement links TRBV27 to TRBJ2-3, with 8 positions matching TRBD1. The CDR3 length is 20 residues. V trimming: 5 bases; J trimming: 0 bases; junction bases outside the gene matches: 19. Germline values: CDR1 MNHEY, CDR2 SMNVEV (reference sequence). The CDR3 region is CASSTTGVGAGFPSTDTQYF. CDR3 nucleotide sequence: TGTGCCAGCAGTACGACAGGGGTTGGGGCGGGTTTCCCGAGCACAGATACGCAGTATTTT.

The CDR3 nucleotides are TGCGCCAGCAGCCAGACTAGCGGGAGAACTGGAGAGCAGTTCTTC. This encodes CASSQTSGRTGEQFF. The V call is TRBV5-1, the J call TRBJ2-1, with TRBD2 identical over 12 bases. V dropped 4 bases and J dropped 10; count of bases not matched to a gene: 9. Germline V CDR1 and CDR2: SGHRS, YFSETQ. The CDR3 is 15 residues long. The complete variable domain, with remaining parts taken from reference TRBV5-1 and TRBJ2-1, reads KAGVTQTPRYLIKTRGQQVTLSCSPISGHRSVSWYQQTPGQGLQFLFEYFSETQRNKGNFPGRFSGRQFSNSRSEMNVSTLELGDSALYLCASSQTSGRTGEQFFGPGTRLTVL.

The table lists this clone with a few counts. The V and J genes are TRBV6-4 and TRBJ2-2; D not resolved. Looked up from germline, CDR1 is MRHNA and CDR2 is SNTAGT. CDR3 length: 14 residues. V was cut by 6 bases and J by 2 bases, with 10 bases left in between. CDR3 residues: CASRPQSNTGELFF. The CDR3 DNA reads TGTGCCAGCAGGCCACAGAGTAACACCGGGGAGCTGTTTTTT.

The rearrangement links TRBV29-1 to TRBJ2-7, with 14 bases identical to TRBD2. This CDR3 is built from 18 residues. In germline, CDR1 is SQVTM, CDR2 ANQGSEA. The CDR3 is CSVEGGTSGRRSSYEQCV. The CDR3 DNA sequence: TGCAGCGTTGAAGGGGGGACTAGCGGGAGACGCAGCTCCTACGAGCAGTGCGTC.

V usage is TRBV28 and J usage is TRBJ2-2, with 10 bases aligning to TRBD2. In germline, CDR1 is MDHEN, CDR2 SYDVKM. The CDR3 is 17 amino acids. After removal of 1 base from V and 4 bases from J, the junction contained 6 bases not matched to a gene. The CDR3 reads CASSLFLAGVSTGELFF. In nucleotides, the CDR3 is TGTGCCAGCAGTTTATTCCTAGCGGGAGTTAGCACCGGGGAGCTGTTTTTT.

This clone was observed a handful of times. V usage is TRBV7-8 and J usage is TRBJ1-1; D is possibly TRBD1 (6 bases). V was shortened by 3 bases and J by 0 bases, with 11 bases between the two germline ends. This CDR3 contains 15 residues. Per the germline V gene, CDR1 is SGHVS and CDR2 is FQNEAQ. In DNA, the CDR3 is TGTGCCAGCAGCTTGGGGTGGGGGCTGAACACTGAAGCTTTCTTT. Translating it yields CASSLGWGLNTEAFF.

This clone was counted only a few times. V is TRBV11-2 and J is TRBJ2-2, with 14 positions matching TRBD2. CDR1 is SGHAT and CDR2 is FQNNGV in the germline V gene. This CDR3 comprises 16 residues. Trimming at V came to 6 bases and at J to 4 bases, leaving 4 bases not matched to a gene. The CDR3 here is CASSYGLAGGTGELFF. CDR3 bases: TGTGCCAGCAGTTACGGACTAGCGGGAGGCACCGGGGAGCTGTTTTTT.

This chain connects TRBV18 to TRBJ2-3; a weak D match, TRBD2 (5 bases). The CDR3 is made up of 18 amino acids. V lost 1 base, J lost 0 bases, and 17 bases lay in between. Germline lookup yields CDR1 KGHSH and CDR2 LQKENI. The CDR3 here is CASSPLTNVAGSTDTQYF. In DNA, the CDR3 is TGTGCCAGCTCACCACTGACGAACGTCGCGGGTAGCACAGATACGCAGTATTTT.

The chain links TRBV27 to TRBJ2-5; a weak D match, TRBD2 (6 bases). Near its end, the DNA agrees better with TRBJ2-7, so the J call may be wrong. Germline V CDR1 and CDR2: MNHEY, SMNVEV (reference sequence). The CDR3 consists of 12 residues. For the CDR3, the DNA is TGTGCCAGCAGGGGACTCGATTACGAGCAGTACTTC. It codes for CASRGLDYEQYF.

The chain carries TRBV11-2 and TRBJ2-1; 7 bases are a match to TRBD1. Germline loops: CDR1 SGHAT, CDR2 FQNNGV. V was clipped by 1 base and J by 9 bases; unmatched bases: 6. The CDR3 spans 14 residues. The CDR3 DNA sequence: TGTGCCAGCAGCTTAGTGTGGGACAGAGGTGAGCAGTTCTTC. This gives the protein CASSLVWDRGEQFF.

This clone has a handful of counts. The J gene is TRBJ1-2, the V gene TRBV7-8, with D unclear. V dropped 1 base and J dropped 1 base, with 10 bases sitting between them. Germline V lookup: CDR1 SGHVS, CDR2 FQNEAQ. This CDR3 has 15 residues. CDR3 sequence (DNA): TGTGCCAGCAGCTTAGGAGGAGGGATTAACTATGGCTACACCTTC. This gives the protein CASSLGGGINYGYTF.

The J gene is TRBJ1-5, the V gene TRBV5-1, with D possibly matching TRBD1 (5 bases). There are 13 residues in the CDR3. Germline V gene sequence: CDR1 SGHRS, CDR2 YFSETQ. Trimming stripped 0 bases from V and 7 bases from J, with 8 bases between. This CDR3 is CASSLVGGQPQHF. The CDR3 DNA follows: TGCGCCAGCAGCTTGGTGGGGGGACAGCCCCAGCATTTT.

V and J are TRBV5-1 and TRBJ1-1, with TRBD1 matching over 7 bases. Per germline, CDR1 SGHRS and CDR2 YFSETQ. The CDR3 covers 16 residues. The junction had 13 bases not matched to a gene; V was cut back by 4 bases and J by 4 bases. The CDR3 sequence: CASSRQQGRSVTEAFF. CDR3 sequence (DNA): TGCGCCAGCAGCCGACAACAGGGGAGGTCGGTCACTGAAGCTTTCTTT.

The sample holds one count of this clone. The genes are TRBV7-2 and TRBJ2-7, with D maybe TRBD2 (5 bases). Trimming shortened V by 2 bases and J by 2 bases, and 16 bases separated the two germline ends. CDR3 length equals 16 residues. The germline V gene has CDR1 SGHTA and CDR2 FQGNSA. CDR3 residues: CASSLSPGGRAYEQYF. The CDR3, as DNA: TGTGCCAGCAGCTTATCCCCGGGCGGGCGGGCCTACGAGCAGTACTTC.

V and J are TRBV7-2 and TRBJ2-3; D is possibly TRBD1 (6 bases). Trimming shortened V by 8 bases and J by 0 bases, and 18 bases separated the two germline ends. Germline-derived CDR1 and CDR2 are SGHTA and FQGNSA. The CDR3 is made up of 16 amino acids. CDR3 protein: CASQYHRTGSTDTQYF. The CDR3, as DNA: TGTGCCAGCCAATACCACAGAACAGGGAGCACAGATACGCAGTATTTT.

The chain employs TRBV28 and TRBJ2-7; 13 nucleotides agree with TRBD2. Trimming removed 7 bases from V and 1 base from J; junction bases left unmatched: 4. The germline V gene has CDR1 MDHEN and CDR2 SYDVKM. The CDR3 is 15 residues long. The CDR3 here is CASMGGLAGSYEQYF. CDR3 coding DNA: TGTGCCAGCATGGGGGGACTAGCGGGGTCCTACGAGCAGTACTTC.

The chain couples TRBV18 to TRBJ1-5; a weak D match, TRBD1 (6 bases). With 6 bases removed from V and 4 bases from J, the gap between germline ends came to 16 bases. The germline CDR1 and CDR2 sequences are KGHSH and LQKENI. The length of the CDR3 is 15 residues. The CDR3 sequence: CASSQGERGNQPQHF. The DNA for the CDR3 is TGTGCCAGCTCCCAGGGCGAAAGGGGGAATCAGCCCCAGCATTTT. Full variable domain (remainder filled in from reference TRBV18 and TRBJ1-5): NAGVMQNPRHLVRRRGQEARLRCSPMKGHSHVYWYRQLPEEGLKFMVYLQKENIIDESGMPKERFSAEFPKEGPSILRIQQVVRGDSAAYFCASSQGERGNQPQHFGDGTRLSIL.

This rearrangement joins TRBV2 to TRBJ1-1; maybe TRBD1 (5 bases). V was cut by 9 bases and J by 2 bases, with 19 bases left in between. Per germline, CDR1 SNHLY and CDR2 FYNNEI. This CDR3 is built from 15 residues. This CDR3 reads CARAGGREGNTEAFF. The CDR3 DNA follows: TGTGCCAGGGCCGGAGGCAGGGAGGGAAACACTGAAGCTTTCTTT.

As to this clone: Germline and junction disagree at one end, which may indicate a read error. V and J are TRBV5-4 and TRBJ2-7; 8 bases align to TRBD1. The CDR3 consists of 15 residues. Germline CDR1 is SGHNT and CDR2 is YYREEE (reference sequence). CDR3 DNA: TGTGCCGGCAGCTCATCAGGGGGCATGTCCTACGAGCAGTACTTC. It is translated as CAGSSSGGMSYEQYF.

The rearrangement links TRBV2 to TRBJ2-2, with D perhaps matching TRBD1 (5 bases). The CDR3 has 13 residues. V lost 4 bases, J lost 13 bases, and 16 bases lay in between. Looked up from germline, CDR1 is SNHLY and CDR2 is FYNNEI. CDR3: CASSVKQAPRLFF. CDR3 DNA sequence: TGTGCCAGCAGTGTCAAACAGGCCCCGAGGCTGTTTTTT.

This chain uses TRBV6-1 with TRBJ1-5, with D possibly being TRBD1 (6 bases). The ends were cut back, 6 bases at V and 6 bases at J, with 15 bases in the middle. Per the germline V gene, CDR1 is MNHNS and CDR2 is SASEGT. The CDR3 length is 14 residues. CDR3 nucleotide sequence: TGTGCCAGCAGGAACAGGGAGGGGGGTCAGCCCCAGCATTTT. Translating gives CASRNREGGQPQHF.

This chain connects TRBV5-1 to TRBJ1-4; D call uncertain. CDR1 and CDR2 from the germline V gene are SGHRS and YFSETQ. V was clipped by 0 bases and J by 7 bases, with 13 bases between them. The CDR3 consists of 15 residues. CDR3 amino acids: CASSLGLVAGEKLFF. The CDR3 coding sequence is TGCGCCAGCAGCTTGGGTCTTGTGGCAGGTGAAAAACTGTTTTTT.